A single sample gave rise to the 25 T cell receptor beta chains below, sequenced in a study of shared clonotypes between healthy human individuals (TCRdb year 2020). The method behind the library was the immunoSEQ multiplex PCR assay. The immuneACCESS repertoire file appears here via TCRdb, limited to in-frame rearrangements. These files lack a portion of the clones; in checked studies, under half of the deficit traces to unresolved V genes, and the cause of the others is not known. This sample holds hundreds of thousands of clones; less than 96% were observed only once. The top ten constitute roughly 0.06% of the sample. The sample comprised naive CD4+ T cells sorted from blood. Taken with the paper, the label for cell subset or site translates to: CD45RA+ positively selected. The receptors were gathered from a woman between 25 and 40 years old in good health.

V and J are TRBV7-3 and TRBJ2-6, with D possibly TRBD2 on 6 matching bases. The CDR3 loop spans 16 amino acids. Germline CDR1 reads SGHTA; CDR2 reads FQGTGA. Deletions cut 5 bases from V and 0 bases from J, with 11 bases between. The CDR3 loop is CASSRSGNSGANVLTF. The CDR3 coding sequence is TGTGCCAGCAGCCGTAGCGGAAACTCTGGGGCCAACGTCCTGACTTTC.

The rearrangement links TRBV28 to TRBJ2-5; D gene uncertain. The DNA end lines up better with TRBJ2-7; the J call may be wrong. The germline gives CDR1 MDHEN, CDR2 SYDVKM. The CDR3 is 12 residues long. CDR3 residues: CASSFASYEQYF. The CDR3 bases are TGTGCCAGCAGTTTTGCTTCTTACGAGCAGTACTTC.

This chain uses TRBV5-4 with TRBJ2-5, with 10 bases fitting TRBD2. V shed 0 bases, J shed 3 bases, and the junction held 5 bases outside the gene matches. The CDR3 sequence is 16 residues long. In germline, CDR1 is SGHNT, CDR2 YYREEE (reference sequence). This CDR3 reads CASSLVGLAGEETQYF. As DNA, the CDR3 is TGTGCCAGCAGCTTGGTTGGCCTAGCGGGAGAAGAGACCCAGTACTTC.

V is TRBV28 and J is TRBJ2-7, with 9 bases lining up with TRBD1. The V segment lost 10 bases and the J segment 5 bases; nucleotides outside the gene matches: 9. CDR3 length: 13 residues. Germline V CDR1 and CDR2: MDHEN, SYDVKM. The chain's CDR3 is CATSGTGSHEQYF. The CDR3, as DNA: TGTGCCACCTCCGGGACAGGGTCCCACGAGCAGTACTTC.

V and J are TRBV5-1 and TRBJ2-7, with 8 bases that match TRBD2. V shed 3 bases and J 4 bases; nucleotides not matched to a gene: 12. The CDR3 covers 16 residues. Germline V gives CDR1 SGHRS, CDR2 YFSETQ. This CDR3 is CASSSLGSGIQYEQYF. The DNA for the CDR3 is TGCGCCAGCAGCTCCCTGGGTAGCGGGATTCAATACGAGCAGTACTTC.

The gene calls are TRBV7-2 and TRBJ2-3; D may be TRBD1 (5 bases). Germline-derived CDR1 and CDR2 are SGHTA and FQGNSA. CDR3 length: 13 residues. V was pared by 4 bases and J by 2 bases, with 7 bases between. CDR3 sequence (DNA): TGTGCCAGCAGCTCGGACAACACAGATACGCAGTATTTT. It translates to CASSSDNTDTQYF.

The V call is TRBV7-2, the J call TRBJ2-7; no clear D. Germline V gene lookup returns CDR1 SGHTA and CDR2 FQGNSA. Trimming took off 0 bases at V and 2 bases at J, with 8 bases between the two ends. CDR3 size: 14 residues. The CDR3 sequence: CASSLAAGPYEQYF. The DNA of the CDR3 is TGTGCCAGCAGCTTAGCGGCAGGACCCTACGAGCAGTACTTC.

Only one count was recorded for this clone. The rearrangement joins TRBV9 to TRBJ1-4; D perhaps matches TRBD1 (5 bases). Looked up from germline, CDR1 is SGDLS and CDR2 is YYNGEE. This CDR3 has 15 residues. V lost 0 bases to trimming and J lost 7 bases, with 13 bases between them. CDR3 region: CASSVAPGLGEKLFF. The CDR3 nucleotides are TGTGCCAGCAGCGTAGCTCCAGGGCTCGGTGAAAAACTGTTTTTT.

The chain employs TRBV10-2 and TRBJ2-7; tentative D call: TRBD1 (6 bases). The CDR3 sequence is 13 residues long. The V end lost 8 bases, the J end lost 6 bases, and 17 bases lay between the germline ends. Germline assignment: CDR1 WSHSY and CDR2 SAAADI. CDR3 nucleotides: TGCGCCAGCGGCCGGGACAAGGCCTTCGAGCAGTACTTC. Its protein is CASGRDKAFEQYF.

The chain combines TRBV11-2 with TRBJ2-7; D may be TRBD2 (6 bases). V was cut by 6 bases and J by 2 bases, with 17 bases left in between. CDR3 length equals 15 residues. The germline CDR1 and CDR2 sequences are SGHAT and FQNNGV. The CDR3 reads CASRPSRDSPYEQYF. The CDR3 nucleotides are TGTGCCAGCAGACCGAGCCGGGACTCTCCCTACGAGCAGTACTTC.

The CDR3 DNA reads as TGTGCCAGCAGTTTTGGGACAAGAGGGTATAGCAATCAGCCCCAGCATTTT. This gives the protein CASSFGTRGYSNQPQHF. The chain employs TRBV28 and TRBJ1-5; D possibly corresponds to TRBD1 (6 bases). The CDR3 has 17 residues. The V end lost 3 bases, the J end lost 0 bases, and 15 bases lay between the germline ends. The V gene's germline CDR1 is MDHEN and CDR2 SYDVKM.

The chain uses TRBV28 and TRBJ2-7, with 7 bases aligning to TRBD2. This CDR3 contains 15 residues. The V segment lost 6 bases and the J segment 4 bases; nucleotides outside the gene matches: 12. The V gene's germline CDR1 is MDHEN and CDR2 SYDVKM. The CDR3 nucleotides read TGTGCCAGCAGCAGCGCCCACCGCGGGGGTTACGAGCAGTACTTC. Translation gives CASSSAHRGGYEQYF.

The chain uses TRBV28 and TRBJ2-5; D possibly matches TRBD1 or TRBD2 (6 bases each). The J call may not be correct, given that the DNA end is closer to TRBJ2-7. The CDR3 covers 18 residues. Germline CDR1 is MDHEN and CDR2 is SYDVKM. The CDR3 spells CASSLGGPISLISYEQYF. In nucleotides, the CDR3 is TGTGCCAGCAGCCTAGGGGGGCCTATCTCCCTTATCTCCTACGAGCAGTACTTC.

Concerning this clone: The junction and the germline gene differ at one end; a read error may be behind it. The chain is built from TRBV28 and TRBJ1-4; possibly TRBD1 for D (6 bases). CDR1 is MDHEN and CDR2 is SYDVKM in the germline V gene. The CDR3 has 12 residues. This chain's CDR3 is CASTSIGGGKSF. CDR3 DNA: TGTGCCAGCACCTCCATCGGAGGGGGAAAATCTTTT.

This chain connects TRBV5-1 to TRBJ1-3, with D hard to call. V shed 1 base and J shed 4 bases, with 12 bases lying between them. Germline V gives CDR1 SGHRS, CDR2 YFSETQ. This CDR3 contains 15 residues. CDR3 bases: TGCGCCAGCAGCTTGTACGGCGGAGGAGGAAACACCATATATTTT. Its protein product is CASSLYGGGGNTIYF.

This chain links TRBV12-5 with TRBJ2-3; D possibly corresponds to TRBD2 (6 bases). Germline values: CDR1 LGHNT, CDR2 FRNRAP. V lost 2 bases to trimming and J lost 4 bases, with 7 bases between them. The CDR3 length is 13 residues. CDR3 residues: CASGLSGSDTQYF. CDR3 DNA: TGTGCTAGTGGTTTGAGCGGGTCAGATACGCAGTATTTT.

The gene calls are TRBV19 and TRBJ1-6, with D possibly being TRBD1 (6 bases). Trimming cost V 8 bases and J 7 bases, with 18 bases left between them. The germline V gene encodes CDR1 LNHDA and CDR2 SQIVND (reference sequence). This CDR3 is built from 15 residues. The CDR3 region is CASHASDRRNSPLHF. The CDR3 nucleotides read TGTGCCAGTCATGCCTCTGACAGGCGAAATTCACCCCTCCACTTT.

The CDR3 DNA reads as TGTGCCAGCAGCCTGGGATCGGAAAATGAGCAGTTCTTC. Amino acids: CASSLGSENEQFF. V is TRBV5-4 and J is TRBJ2-1; no definite D call. Trimming stripped 4 bases from V and 7 bases from J, with 12 bases between. Looked up from germline, CDR1 is SGHNT and CDR2 is YYREEE (reference sequence). The CDR3 runs to 13 residues.

V and J are TRBV19 and TRBJ1-1, with D tentatively TRBD1 (5 bases). The CDR3 totals 16 residues. Trimming took off 6 bases at V and 4 bases at J, with 21 bases between the two ends. Germline V CDR1 and CDR2: LNHDA, SQIVND (reference sequence). The CDR3 sequence is CASRTSGPRKATEAFF. CDR3 coding DNA: TGTGCCAGTAGAACGTCGGGACCGAGAAAGGCCACTGAAGCTTTCTTT.

CDR3 sequence: CASSLQRENEQYF. CDR3 DNA: TGTGCCAGCAGCTTACAGCGGGAGAACGAGCAGTACTTC. V usage is TRBV7-8 and J usage is TRBJ2-7; 8 nucleotides match TRBD2. The CDR3 has 13 amino acids. Germline trimming cut 2 bases from V and 5 bases from J; bases unmatched to any gene: 2. Germline CDR1 and CDR2: SGHVS and FQNEAQ.

The V and J genes are TRBV19 and TRBJ1-5; no clear D. Trimming took off 3 bases at V and 9 bases at J, with 12 bases between the two ends. The CDR3 is 13 residues long. CDR1 LNHDA and CDR2 SQIVND come from the germline V gene (reference sequence). The CDR3 here is CASSIEGPGPQHF. CDR3 sequence (DNA): TGTGCCAGTAGTATTGAGGGCCCGGGGCCCCAGCATTTT.

This rearrangement joins TRBV18 to TRBJ2-7, with D possibly being TRBD1 (5 bases). Germline values: CDR1 KGHSH, CDR2 LQKENI. Trimming removed 3 bases from V and 1 base from J, with 19 bases in between. This CDR3 is 17 amino acids long. CDR3 residues: CASSPHKAGLGSYEQYF. The CDR3 nucleotides are TGTGCCAGCTCACCTCATAAGGCAGGGCTGGGGTCCTACGAGCAGTACTTC.

The V gene is TRBV5-1, the J gene TRBJ2-3; 13 positions agree with TRBD2. The CDR3 contains 17 residues. The germline CDR1 and CDR2 sequences are SGHRS and YFSETQ. The junction had 8 bases not matched to a gene; V was cut back by 4 bases and J by 3 bases. The CDR3 coding sequence is TGCGCCAGCAGCGGTGGACTAGCGGGAGTAGGGACAGATACGCAGTATTTT. Protein product: CASSGGLAGVGTDTQYF. Based on the CDR3 plus reference TRBV5-1 and TRBJ2-3, the full variable domain is KAGVTQTPRYLIKTRGQQVTLSCSPISGHRSVSWYQQTPGQGLQFLFEYFSETQRNKGNFPGRFSGRQFSNSRSEMNVSTLELGDSALYLCASSGGLAGVGTDTQYFGPGTRLTVL.

This sequence joins TRBV5-1 and TRBJ2-6; TRBD1 matches 9 bases. Germline V gives CDR1 SGHRS, CDR2 YFSETQ. With 4 bases clipped from V and 0 bases from J, the junction kept 14 bases outside the gene matches. This CDR3 spans 20 amino acids. CDR3 DNA: TGCGCCAGCAGCGATCAAACCGGGACAGGGTTCCTCTCTGGGGCCAACGTCCTGACTTTC. Protein sequence: CASSDQTGTGFLSGANVLTF.

V and J are TRBV2 and TRBJ1-5; a weak D match, TRBD1 (5 bases). Between the trimmed V and J ends, which lost 5 bases and 3 bases, there was a span of 11 bases. The CDR3 loop spans 14 amino acids. Germline V gives CDR1 SNHLY, CDR2 FYNNEI. The CDR3 nucleotides read TGTGCCAGCAGTCCGCGGGGCTTCAATCAGCCCCAGCATTTT. This translates into CASSPRGFNQPQHF.